These 20 T cell receptor beta chains came from one sample sequenced in a study of blood T cells in healthy people across ages (dated by TCRdb to the mid-2010s). Library preparation used 5' RACE. The run used an Illumina HiSeq 2500. A second PCR of roughly 7 to 11 cycles was performed with a sample-barcoded 5' primer and a J-beta primer mix. TCRdb ran its own pipeline on the public reads, namely fastp trimming at Q25 and MiXCR clone calling, and kept in-frame beta chains. Identical CDR3 protein sequences are pooled into one entry, listed with their most common genes and DNA. Here the sample has some 900,000 distinct CDR3 sequences; about 48% occur a single time. The ten top clones hold around an eighth of the sample. Sequencing input: blood. The source of these receptors is a man younger than 45 in good health.

This clonotype was counted a few times. The chain couples TRBV20-1 to TRBJ2-3, with 7 bases aligning to TRBD2. The CDR3 contains 16 residues. The ends lost 5 bases at V and 5 bases at J; junction bases unmatched: 16. Germline V lookup: CDR1 DFQATT, CDR2 SNEGSKA (reference sequence). In DNA form, the CDR3 reads TGCAGTGCTCCGCGCCCCCCCAGCGGGGTTGGAGATACGCAGTATTTT. Encoded protein: CSAPRPPSGVGDTQYF.

CDR3 bases: TGTGCCAGCAGCGCTCGGACAGGGGAAGGGGTCTATGGCTACACCTTC. This gives the protein CASSARTGEGVYGYTF. The chain carries TRBV3-1 and TRBJ1-2; the match to TRBD1 covers 9 bases. Germline values: CDR1 LGHDT, CDR2 YNNKEL (reference sequence). The junction had 11 bases not matched to a gene; V was cut back by 5 bases and J by 4 bases. This CDR3 is 16 amino acids long.

As for this clonotype: Being one base from a much bigger clone, this may be a read error. The chain joins TRBV3-1 to TRBJ2-7; the D gene is possibly TRBD2 (6 bases). V was clipped by 4 bases and J by 7 bases, with 23 bases between them. The CDR3 spans 16 residues. Germline CDR1 reads LGHDT; CDR2 reads YNNKEL (reference sequence). CDR3 nucleotides: TGTGCCAGCAGCCGGGGGGATCTGGGGCTCTACAATGAGCAGTACTTC. Encoded protein: CASSRGDLGLYNEQYF.

CDR3 sequence: CASSQPLARGETQYF. The CDR3 DNA reads as TGTGCCAGCAGCCAGCCCTTAGCGCGGGGGGAGACCCAGTACTTC. The rearrangement joins TRBV7-9 to TRBJ2-5; 7 bases align to TRBD2. Trimming cost V 5 bases and J 5 bases; bases outside gene matches: 11. This CDR3 is 15 amino acids long. The germline CDR1 and CDR2 sequences are SEHNR and FQNEAQ (reference sequence).

This chain links TRBV9 with TRBJ2-1; 10 bases are shared with TRBD1. The trim removed 3 bases at V and 8 bases at J, leaving 5 bases unmatched. In germline, CDR1 is SGDLS, CDR2 YYNGEE. This CDR3 has 14 residues. CDR3 bases: TGTGCCAGCAGCGGACAGGGGGCGCGCGATGAGCAGTTCTTC. Translating gives CASSGQGARDEQFF.

This chain links TRBV10-3 with TRBJ2-7, with D perhaps TRBD1 or TRBD2 (5 bases each). This CDR3 spans 14 amino acids. Germline values: CDR1 ENHRY, CDR2 SYGVKD. V lost 9 bases and J 2 bases, leaving 17 bases between the germline ends. This CDR3 reads CAMRAKTDTYEQYF. In DNA, the CDR3 is TGTGCCATGCGGGCCAAGACAGATACCTACGAGCAGTACTTC.

The DNA of the CDR3 is TGTGCCGGAGCTACAGGCCCCGGTTGCGAGCAGTACTTC. Translating it yields CAGATGPGCEQYF. This rearrangement joins TRBV21-1 to TRBJ2-5; the tabulated D call, TRBD1, remains unverified against the DNA. The J call may be faulty, since TRBJ2-7 better matches the DNA end. TRBV21-1 is designated a pseudogene. This CDR3 has 13 amino acids.

The V and J genes are TRBV7-9 and TRBJ2-3, with D perhaps given as TRBD1 or TRBD2 (5 bases each). Germline CDR1 is SEHNR and CDR2 is FQNEAQ (reference sequence). The ends were cut back, 4 bases at V and 0 bases at J, with 11 bases in the middle. The CDR3 is made up of 15 amino acids. CDR3 sequence (DNA): TGTGCCAGCAGCTGTTCGGGGCCTAGCACAGATACGCAGTATTTT. This gives the protein CASSCSGPSTDTQYF.

The chain employs TRBV12-3 or TRBV12-4 and TRBJ1-1, with 7 bases that match TRBD1. CDR3 length equals 14 residues. V shed 5 bases, J shed 3 bases, and the junction held 6 bases outside the gene matches. Here the CDR3 reads CASSRQGPDTEAFF. In DNA form, the CDR3 reads TGTGCCAGCAGTCGACAGGGTCCTGACACTGAAGCTTTCTTT.

This clonotype is termed medium-sized. The chain recombines TRBV4-3 with TRBJ2-3, with TRBD2 identical over 8 bases. The CDR3 runs 15 residues. The junction had 5 bases not matched to a gene; V was cut back by 0 bases and J by 6 bases. Germline V CDR1 and CDR2: LGHNA, YSLEER. The chain's CDR3 is CASSQDRGGPDTQYF. CDR3 DNA sequence: TGCGCCAGCAGCCAAGACCGGGGGGGCCCGGATACGCAGTATTTT.

V and J are TRBV12-3 or TRBV12-4 and TRBJ2-3; tentatively, D is TRBD2 (5 bases). Deletions cut 5 bases from V and 6 bases from J, with 15 bases between. The CDR3 is 14 amino acids. The CDR3 reads CASSPSSDGDTQYF. For the CDR3, the DNA is TGTGCCAGCAGTCCGAGTAGCGACGGTGATACGCAGTATTTT.

The table lists this clonotype with a few counts. The chain combines TRBV7-9 with TRBJ2-5, with D possibly being TRBD2 (6 bases). The J call could be wrong; TRBJ2-7 is a better fit for the DNA end. Germline CDR1 is SEHNR and CDR2 is FQNEAQ (reference sequence). This CDR3 comprises 15 residues. CDR3 DNA: TGTGCCAGCAGCTTAGGGAGGGCCCCGAGGGACGAGCAGTACTTC. It specifies CASSLGRAPRDEQYF.

On this clonotype itself: Relative to the germline gene, one junction end is altered; a read error may explain this. The chain links TRBV7-9 to TRBJ2-1; weak D call: TRBD2 (5 bases). The CDR3 loop spans 14 amino acids. Germline V lookup: CDR1 SEHNR, CDR2 FQNEAQ (reference sequence). The CDR3 nucleotides are TGTGCCAGCAGCTCCCGGGATTACTACAATGAGCGGTTCTTC. Protein sequence: CASSSRDYYNERFF. The complete variable domain, with remaining parts taken from reference TRBV7-9 and TRBJ2-1, reads DTGVSQNPRHKITKRGQNVTFRCDPISEHNRLYWYRQTLGQGPEFLTYFQNEAQLEKSRLLSDRFSAERPKGSFSTLEIQRTEQGDSAMYLCASSSRDYYNERFFGPGTRLTVL.

The V gene is TRBV20-1, the J gene TRBJ1-5; D uncertain. In germline, CDR1 is DFQATT, CDR2 SNEGSKA (reference sequence). The CDR3 has 12 amino acids. Trimming removed 6 bases at V and 5 bases at J, with 11 bases between. This CDR3 reads CSAPGRDQPQHF. The CDR3 coding sequence is TGCAGTGCCCCGGGCCGAGATCAGCCCCAGCATTTT.

This clonotype showed up just a few times. V and J are TRBV6-2 or TRBV6-3 and TRBJ1-2, with 9 bases lining up with TRBD1. Germline CDR1 is MNHEY and CDR2 is SVGEGT. The CDR3 consists of 15 residues. The V and J ends lost 4 bases and 8 bases, in that order; junction bases with no gene match: 11. CDR3 coding DNA: TGTGCCAGCAGTTCCGGACAGGGGAGGATGGAAGGCTACACCTTC. It encodes CASSSGQGRMEGYTF.

The chain couples TRBV24-1 to TRBJ2-3; 8 positions agree with TRBD2. CDR3 size: 13 residues. Germline-derived CDR1 and CDR2 are KGHDR and SFDVKD. After removal of 9 bases from V and 2 bases from J, the junction contained 3 bases not matched to a gene. CDR3 region: CATRGGPTDTQYF. The DNA of the CDR3 is TGTGCCACCCGCGGGGGGCCCACAGATACGCAGTATTTT.

The chain combines TRBV19 with TRBJ1-6; possible D gene TRBD1, 5 bases. CDR3 length: 15 amino acids. Germline assignment: CDR1 LNHDA and CDR2 SQIVND (reference sequence). V dropped 3 bases and J dropped 7 bases, with 13 bases sitting between them. The CDR3 DNA reads as TGTGCCAGTAGTATTACGGCAGGGAGCAATTCACCCCTCCACTTT. As protein: CASSITAGSNSPLHF.

The chain links TRBV7-8 to TRBJ2-3, with TRBD1 identical over 7 bases. Unmatched junction bases numbered 9, after V lost 5 bases and J lost 1 base. The CDR3 covers 16 residues. Germline values: CDR1 SGHVS, CDR2 FQNEAQ. This CDR3 reads CASSRRIGTGTDTQYF. DNA for the CDR3: TGTGCCAGCAGCCGGCGGATCGGGACAGGCACAGATACGCAGTATTTT.

V usage is TRBV5-1 and J usage is TRBJ1-5; no clear D gene. V lost 2 bases to trimming and J lost 9 bases, with 9 bases between them. The germline V gene has CDR1 SGHRS and CDR2 YFSETQ. CDR3 length equals 12 residues. As DNA, the CDR3 is TGCGCCAGCAGCTTCGACTCTGGGCCCCAGCATTTT. Translated: CASSFDSGPQHF.

The chain is built from TRBV20-1 and TRBJ2-3; weak D call: TRBD2 (6 bases). V was trimmed by 6 bases and J by 2 bases, leaving 18 bases between them. Germline CDR1 and CDR2: DFQATT and SNEGSKA (reference sequence). The CDR3 spans 15 residues. CDR3 bases: TGCAGTGCCAAAACAACAAGCGGGTACACAGATACGCAGTATTTT. It codes for CSAKTTSGYTDTQYF.